The next 20 T cell receptor beta chains were all read from a single sample in a study of T cell responses to AZD1222 COVID-19 vaccine. Libraries were prepared by immunoSEQ multiplex PCR; TCRdb keeps only in-frame clonotypes and omits some of them. The sample contains around 260,000 clones, roughly 93% of which appear only once. Sequencing used peripheral blood, obtained on day 0 of AZD1222 vaccination. These receptors were collected from an adult in good health.

This chain uses TRBV15 with TRBJ2-7; D uncertain. Germline-derived CDR1 and CDR2 are LNHNV and YYDKDF (reference sequence). The CDR3 contains 13 residues. The germline V and J ends were trimmed by 2 bases and 3 bases, with 8 bases remaining between them. CDR3: CATSRWAHYEQYF. The CDR3 DNA sequence: TGTGCCACCAGCAGATGGGCCCACTACGAGCAGTACTTC.

V and J are TRBV7-2 and TRBJ1-1, with D hard to call. Per the germline V gene, CDR1 is SGHTA and CDR2 is FQGNSA. The CDR3 runs 14 residues. The V end lost 1 base, the J end lost 6 bases, and 12 bases lay between the germline ends. Here the CDR3 DNA reads TGTGCCAGCAGCTTAGAATCGGCTGTCTCTGAAGCTTTCTTT. Its translation: CASSLESAVSEAFF. Full variable domain (missing parts from reference TRBV7-2 and TRBJ1-1): GAGVSQSPSNKVTEKGKDVELRCDPISGHTALYWYRQSLGQGLEFLIYFQGNSAPDKSGLPSDRFSAERTGGSVSTLTIQRTQQEDSAVYLCASSLESAVSEAFFGQGTRLTVV.

The chain uses TRBV28 and TRBJ2-6; D unclear. Per germline, CDR1 MDHEN and CDR2 SYDVKM. Trimming shortened V by 10 bases and J by 4 bases, and 14 bases separated the two germline ends. CDR3 length equals 14 residues. The DNA for the CDR3 is TGTGCCACCTCCGAAGTTTCAGGGGCCAACGTCCTGACTTTC. Protein product: CATSEVSGANVLTF.

The V and J genes are TRBV20-1 and TRBJ2-1; 15 bases map to TRBD2. V dropped 3 bases and J dropped 3; count of bases not matched to a gene: 3. Germline V gives CDR1 DFQATT, CDR2 SNEGSKA (reference sequence). The CDR3 totals 16 residues. CDR3 sequence (DNA): TGCAGTGCTAGTGGACTAGCGGGAGGGCACTACAATGAGCAGTTCTTC. Amino acid sequence: CSASGLAGGHYNEQFF.

The rearrangement joins TRBV10-3 to TRBJ2-7; the match to TRBD1 covers 9 bases. The ends lost 10 bases at V and 2 bases at J; junction bases unmatched: 3. Per the germline V gene, CDR1 is ENHRY and CDR2 is SYGVKD. The CDR3 covers 12 residues. The CDR3 loop is CASGQGPYEQYF. The CDR3 coding sequence is TGTGCCAGTGGACAGGGGCCCTACGAGCAGTACTTC.

The chain has TRBV27 and TRBJ2-6, with 8 bases matching TRBD1. The CDR3 spans 18 residues. Per the germline V gene, CDR1 is MNHEY and CDR2 is SMNVEV (reference sequence). V lost 4 bases to trimming and J lost 0 bases; unmatched junction nucleotides: 8. In nucleotides, the CDR3 is TGTGCCAGCAGTTCCCTAGGACAGGGCGTCTCTGGGGCCAACGTCCTGACTTTC. Its protein is CASSSLGQGVSGANVLTF.

This sequence joins TRBV7-9 and TRBJ2-7; weak D call: TRBD2 (6 bases). Germline CDR1 SEHNR, CDR2 FQNEAQ (reference sequence). With 7 bases removed from V and 5 bases from J, the gap between germline ends came to 21 bases. CDR3 length: 15 amino acids. The CDR3 DNA reads TGTGCCAGCACCAGCTTCGGGGGAAGGTACGACGAGCAGTACTTC. As protein: CASTSFGGRYDEQYF.

This chain joins TRBV4-2 and TRBJ2-1, with 11 bases aligning to TRBD2. The CDR3 runs to 17 residues. Germline trimming cut 0 bases from V and 2 bases from J; bases unmatched to any gene: 3. Germline assignment: CDR1 LGHNA and CDR2 YNFKEQ. The CDR3 DNA reads TGTGCCAGCAGCCAAGACGGGACTAGCGGTACCTACAATGAGCAGTTCTTC. Protein sequence: CASSQDGTSGTYNEQFF.

The chain has TRBV5-1 and TRBJ2-5, with 8 nucleotides matching TRBD1. The germline gives CDR1 SGHRS, CDR2 YFSETQ. This CDR3 comprises 15 residues. V lost 1 base and J lost 2; bases outside the gene matches: 4. For the CDR3, the DNA is TGCGCCAGCAGCTTGCTACAGGGGGGACAAGAGACCCAGTACTTC. Translated: CASSLLQGGQETQYF.

This clone was counted once. V usage is TRBV10-2 and J usage is TRBJ2-5; TRBD2 matches at 11 bases. The ends lost 7 bases at V and 7 bases at J; junction bases unmatched: 11. Germline V CDR1 and CDR2: WSHSY, SAAADI. The CDR3 runs 15 residues. The CDR3 nucleotides are TGCGCCAGCACCGAACTAGCGGGGGTGATGGGGACCCAGTACTTC. Amino acids: CASTELAGVMGTQYF.

The chain employs TRBV24-1 and TRBJ1-1; D ambiguous. Germline V gene data show CDR1 as KGHDR and CDR2 as SFDVKD. V was clipped by 0 bases and J by 6 bases, with 7 bases between them. The CDR3 spans 13 residues. The CDR3 here is CATSDLLGSEAFF. CDR3 bases: TGTGCCACCAGTGATTTGCTAGGGTCTGAAGCTTTCTTT.

The chain has TRBV19 and TRBJ2-1; D uncertain. This CDR3 has 13 amino acids. Trimming left V 7 bases short and J 0 bases short, with 7 bases between. CDR1 LNHDA and CDR2 SQIVND come from the germline V gene (reference sequence). The CDR3 region has the DNA TGTGCCAGTACCGGAGCCTCCTACAATGAGCAGTTCTTC. It is translated as CASTGASYNEQFF.

The J gene is TRBJ2-3, the V gene TRBV7-9; D gene unclear. V lost 2 bases, J lost 4 bases, and 7 bases lay in between. Germline CDR1 SEHNR, CDR2 FQNEAQ (reference sequence). This CDR3 has 13 residues. The CDR3 region is CASSLSAPDTQYF. CDR3 sequence (DNA): TGTGCCAGCAGCTTAAGTGCCCCAGATACGCAGTATTTT.

The V and J genes are TRBV28 and TRBJ1-3; D unclear. The CDR3 covers 15 residues. Germline V gives CDR1 MDHEN, CDR2 SYDVKM. Trimming removed 5 bases at V and 0 bases at J, with 11 bases between. The CDR3 DNA sequence: TGTGCCAGCAGTCCCCTCGGGGACTCTGGAAACACCATATATTTT. It yields the protein CASSPLGDSGNTIYF.

DNA of the CDR3: TGTGCCAGCAGTAGTAGGGGCGGCCCCTACGAGCAGTACTTC. This translates into CASSSRGGPYEQYF. This sequence joins TRBV2 and TRBJ2-7, with D maybe TRBD1 (5 bases). Germline loops: CDR1 SNHLY, CDR2 FYNNEI. This CDR3 region has 14 residues. Trimming took off 5 bases at V and 2 bases at J, with 13 bases between the two ends.

In DNA, the CDR3 is TGTGCCAGCAGTGACTATAGCAATCAGCCCCAGCATTTT. Translated: CASSDYSNQPQHF. V and J are TRBV27 and TRBJ1-5; D is unclear. This CDR3 is built from 13 residues. Germline-derived CDR1 and CDR2 are MNHEY and SMNVEV (reference sequence). Trimming left V 5 bases short and J 0 bases short, with 5 bases between.

The chain carries TRBV9 and TRBJ1-3; a weak D match, TRBD1 (5 bases). This CDR3 contains 15 residues. Germline lookup yields CDR1 SGDLS and CDR2 YYNGEE. The V end lost 0 bases, the J end lost 4 bases, and 11 bases lay between the germline ends. In DNA form, the CDR3 reads TGTGCCAGCAGCGTAGCTTCCGGGGCCGGAAACACCATATATTTT. Translated: CASSVASGAGNTIYF. The variable domain in full, completed from reference TRBV9 and TRBJ1-3, reads DSGVTQTPKHLITATGQRVTLRCSPRSGDLSVYWYQQSLDQGLQFLIQYYNGEERAKGNILERFSAQQFPDLHSELNLSSLELGDSALYFCASSVASGAGNTIYFGEGSWLTVV.

CDR3 residues: CASSSGGTVFEQFF. The CDR3 bases are TGCGCCAGCAGCTCGGGGGGTACCGTCTTTGAGCAGTTCTTC. The V call is TRBV5-1, the J call TRBJ2-1; 7 nucleotides match TRBD2. This CDR3 has 14 amino acids. V lost 3 bases and J lost 9; bases outside the gene matches: 9. Looked up from germline, CDR1 is SGHRS and CDR2 is YFSETQ.

The CDR3 region is CASSEHEGSNTEAFF. The DNA for the CDR3 is TGTGCCAGCAGTGAACACGAGGGTTCGAACACTGAAGCTTTCTTT. The chain employs TRBV6-4 and TRBJ1-1; no firm D call. CDR1 and CDR2 (germline): MRHNA, SNTAGT. V was pared by 3 bases and J by 1 base, with 12 bases between. The CDR3 is 15 amino acids.

This clone was observed a single time. The chain combines TRBV4-1 with TRBJ2-1, with 12 bases aligning to TRBD1. This CDR3 is built from 15 residues. Germline V CDR1 and CDR2: MGHRA, YSYEKL. V lost 4 bases and J lost 9; bases outside the gene matches: 7. CDR3 protein: CASSRAGTGGFEQFF. The CDR3 coding sequence is TGCGCCAGCAGCCGCGCCGGGACAGGGGGCTTTGAGCAGTTCTTC.